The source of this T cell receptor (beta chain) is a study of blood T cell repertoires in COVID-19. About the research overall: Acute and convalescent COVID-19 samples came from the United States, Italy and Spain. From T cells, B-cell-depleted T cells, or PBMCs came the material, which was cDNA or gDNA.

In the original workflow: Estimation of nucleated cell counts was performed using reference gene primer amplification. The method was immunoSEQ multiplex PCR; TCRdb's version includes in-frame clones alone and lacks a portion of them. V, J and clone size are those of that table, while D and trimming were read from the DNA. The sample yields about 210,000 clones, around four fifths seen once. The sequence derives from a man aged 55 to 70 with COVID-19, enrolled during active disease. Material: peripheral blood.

In DNA, the CDR3 is TGTGCCAGCAGCTTGCGGGGATTGGGCACTGAAGCTTTCTTT. Encoded protein: CASSLRGLGTEAFF. The chain recombines TRBV5-6 with TRBJ1-1; no clear D gene. The V and J ends lost 1 base and 4 bases respectively, with 11 bases between them. There are 14 residues in the CDR3. Germline lookup yields CDR1 SGHDT and CDR2 YYEEEE.